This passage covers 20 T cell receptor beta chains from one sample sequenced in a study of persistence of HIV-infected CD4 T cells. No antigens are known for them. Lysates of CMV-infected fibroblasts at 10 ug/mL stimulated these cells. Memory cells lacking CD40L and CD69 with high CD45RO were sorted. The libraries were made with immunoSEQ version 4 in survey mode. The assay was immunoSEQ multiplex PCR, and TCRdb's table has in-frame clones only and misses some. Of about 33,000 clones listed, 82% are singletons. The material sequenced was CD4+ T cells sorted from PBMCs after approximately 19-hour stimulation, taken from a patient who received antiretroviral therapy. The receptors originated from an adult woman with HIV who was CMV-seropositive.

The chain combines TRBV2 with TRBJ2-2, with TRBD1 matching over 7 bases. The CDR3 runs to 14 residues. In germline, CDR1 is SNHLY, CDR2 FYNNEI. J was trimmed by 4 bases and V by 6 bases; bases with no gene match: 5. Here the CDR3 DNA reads TGTGCCAGCAGGACAGGGATTATCACCGGGGAGCTGTTTTTT. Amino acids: CASRTGIITGELFF.

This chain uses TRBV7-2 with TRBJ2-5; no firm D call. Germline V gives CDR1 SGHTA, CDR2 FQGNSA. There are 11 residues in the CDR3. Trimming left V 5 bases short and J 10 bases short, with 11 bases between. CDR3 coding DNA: TGTGCCAGCAGCCCCCTGCCCGGCCAGTACTTC. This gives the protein CASSPLPGQYF.

The CDR3 loop reads CASSFRGNFNYGYTF. The CDR3 DNA follows: TGTGCCAGCTCCTTCCGGGGGAATTTTAACTATGGCTACACCTTC. J is TRBJ1-2 and V is TRBV6-5; possible D gene TRBD1, 5 bases. Germline assignment: CDR1 MNHEY and CDR2 SVGAGI. The CDR3 covers 15 residues. The V end was cut by 8 bases, the J end by 1 base, with 17 bases between.

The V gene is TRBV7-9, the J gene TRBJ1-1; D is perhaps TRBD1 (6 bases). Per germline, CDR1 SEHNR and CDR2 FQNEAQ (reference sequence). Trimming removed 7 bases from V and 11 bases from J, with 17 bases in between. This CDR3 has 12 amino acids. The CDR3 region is CASTSGGTRAFF. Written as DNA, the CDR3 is TGTGCCAGCACCTCCGGGGGCACTAGGGCTTTCTTT.

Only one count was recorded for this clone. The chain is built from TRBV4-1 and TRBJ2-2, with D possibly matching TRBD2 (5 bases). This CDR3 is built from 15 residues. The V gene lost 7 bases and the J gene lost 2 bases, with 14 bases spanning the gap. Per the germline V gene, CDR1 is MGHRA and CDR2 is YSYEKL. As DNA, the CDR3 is TGCGCCAGCACCCCTCAAGGACTTAACACCGGGGAGCTGTTTTTT. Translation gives CASTPQGLNTGELFF.

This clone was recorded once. CDR3 sequence (DNA): TGTGCCAGCAGTCGGGGAGGGGAGCAGTACTTC. Translated, it gives CASSRGGEQYF. This rearrangement joins TRBV2 to TRBJ2-7; TRBD2 agrees at 7 bases. Germline CDR1 and CDR2: SNHLY and FYNNEI. Trimming took 5 bases from V and 7 from J; bases not matched to a gene: 2. The CDR3 contains 11 residues.

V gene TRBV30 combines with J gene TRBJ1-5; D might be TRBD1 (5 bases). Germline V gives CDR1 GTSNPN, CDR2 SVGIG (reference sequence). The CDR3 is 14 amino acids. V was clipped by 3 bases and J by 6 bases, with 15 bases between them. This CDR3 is CAWSPGWGVQPQHF. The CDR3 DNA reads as TGTGCCTGGAGCCCTGGATGGGGGGTTCAGCCCCAGCATTTT.

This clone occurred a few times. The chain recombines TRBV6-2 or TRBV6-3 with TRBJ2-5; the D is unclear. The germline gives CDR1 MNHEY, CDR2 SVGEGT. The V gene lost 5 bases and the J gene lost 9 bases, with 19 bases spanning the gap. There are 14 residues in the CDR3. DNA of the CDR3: TGTGCCAGCAGTCCACCGCCCTACCTAGTGTCCCAGTACTTC. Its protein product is CASSPPPYLVSQYF.

The CDR3 region is CSVAYDREAFF. The CDR3 DNA reads as TGCAGCGTTGCTTATGACAGAGAAGCTTTCTTT. The chain is built from TRBV29-1 and TRBJ1-1; TRBD1 is a possible D gene (5 bases). Germline V gene lookup returns CDR1 SQVTM and CDR2 ANQGSEA. The germline V and J ends were trimmed by 4 bases and 8 bases, with 11 bases remaining between them. The CDR3 contains 11 residues. Using reference TRBV29-1 and TRBJ1-1 for the parts outside the CDR3, the full variable domain is SAVISQKPSRDICQRGTSLTIQCQVDSQVTMMFWYRQQPGQSLTLIATANQGSEATYESGFVIDKFPISRPNLTFSTLTVSNMSPEDSSIYLCSVAYDREAFFGQGTRLTVV.

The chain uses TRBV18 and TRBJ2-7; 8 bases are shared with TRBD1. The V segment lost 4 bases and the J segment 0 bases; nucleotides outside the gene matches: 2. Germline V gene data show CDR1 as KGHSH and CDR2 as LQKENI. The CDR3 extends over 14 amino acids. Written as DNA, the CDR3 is TGTGCCAGCTCACGGGACAGGCGCTCCTACGAGCAGTACTTC. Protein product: CASSRDRRSYEQYF.

CDR3 amino acids: CASSLGGGREGYTF. DNA of the CDR3: TGCGCCAGCAGCTTGGGCGGGGGGCGAGAGGGCTACACCTTC. The chain uses TRBV5-1 and TRBJ1-2, with D perhaps matching TRBD1 (6 bases). The length of the CDR3 is 14 residues. V lost 0 bases and J lost 8, with 14 bases in between. Per the germline V gene, CDR1 is SGHRS and CDR2 is YFSETQ.

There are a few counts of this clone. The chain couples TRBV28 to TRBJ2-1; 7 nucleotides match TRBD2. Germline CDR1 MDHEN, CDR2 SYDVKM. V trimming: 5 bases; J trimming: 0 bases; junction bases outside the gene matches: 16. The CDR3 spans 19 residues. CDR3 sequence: CASSPGRGRGKSSYNEQFF. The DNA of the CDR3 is TGTGCCAGCAGTCCCGGACGAGGGAGGGGAAAGAGCTCCTACAATGAGCAGTTCTTC.

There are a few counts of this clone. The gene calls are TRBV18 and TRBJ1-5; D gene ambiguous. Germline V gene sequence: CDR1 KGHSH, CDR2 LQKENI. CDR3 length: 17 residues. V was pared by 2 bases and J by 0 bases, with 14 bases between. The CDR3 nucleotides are TGTGCCAGCTCACCATATCCGGTCTCCGCTAGCAATCAGCCCCAGCATTTT. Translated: CASSPYPVSASNQPQHF.

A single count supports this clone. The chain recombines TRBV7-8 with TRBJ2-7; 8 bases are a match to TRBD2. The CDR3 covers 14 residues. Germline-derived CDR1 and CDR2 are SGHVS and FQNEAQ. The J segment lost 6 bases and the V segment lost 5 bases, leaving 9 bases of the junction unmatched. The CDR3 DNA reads TGTGCCAGCAGCCCGGGGGGGCCTAGAGGCGAGCAGTACTTC. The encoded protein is CASSPGGPRGEQYF.

The CDR3: CASRTRTGWNEQFF. As DNA, the CDR3 is TGTGCCAGTAGAACCCGGACGGGGTGGAATGAGCAGTTCTTC. The genes are TRBV19 and TRBJ2-1; the D gene is possibly TRBD2 (5 bases). Germline V CDR1 and CDR2: LNHDA, SQIVND (reference sequence). The CDR3 is 14 amino acids. With 6 bases removed from V and 7 bases from J, the gap between germline ends came to 16 bases. The whole variable domain, filled in from reference TRBV19 and TRBJ2-1, reads DGGITQSPKYLFRKEGQNVTLSCEQNLNHDAMYWYRQDPGQGLRLIYYSQIVNDFQKGDIAEGYSVSREKKESFPLTVTSAQKNPTAFYLCASRTRTGWNEQFFGPGTRLTVL.

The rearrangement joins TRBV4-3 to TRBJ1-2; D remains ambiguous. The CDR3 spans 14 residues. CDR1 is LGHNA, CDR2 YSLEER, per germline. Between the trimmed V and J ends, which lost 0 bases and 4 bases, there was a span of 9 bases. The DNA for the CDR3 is TGCGCCAGCAGCCAAGATTTAATTGGCTATGGCTACACCTTC. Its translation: CASSQDLIGYGYTF.

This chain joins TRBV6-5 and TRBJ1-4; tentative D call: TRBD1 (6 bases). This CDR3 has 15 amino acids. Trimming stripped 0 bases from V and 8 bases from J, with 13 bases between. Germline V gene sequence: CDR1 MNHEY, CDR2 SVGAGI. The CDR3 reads CASSYSVGAGEKLFF. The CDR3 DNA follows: TGTGCCAGCAGTTACTCGGTGGGGGCGGGCGAAAAACTGTTTTTT.

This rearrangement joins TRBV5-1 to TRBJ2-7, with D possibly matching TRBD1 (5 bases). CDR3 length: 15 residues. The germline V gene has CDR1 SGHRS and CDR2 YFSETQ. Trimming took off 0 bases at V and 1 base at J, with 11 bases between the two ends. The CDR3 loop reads CASSLGQPKSYEQYF. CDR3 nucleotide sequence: TGCGCCAGCAGCTTGGGACAGCCTAAATCCTACGAGCAGTACTTC.

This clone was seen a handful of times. The CDR3 loop is CASSPGAGGYEQYF. CDR3 sequence (DNA): TGCGCCAGCAGCCCGGGAGCAGGGGGCTACGAGCAGTACTTC. The V gene is TRBV5-1, the J gene TRBJ2-7, with D maybe TRBD1 (7 bases). This CDR3 has 14 residues. From germline, CDR1 is SGHRS and CDR2 YFSETQ. The V and J ends lost 4 bases and 3 bases respectively, with 14 bases between them. Looking up the rest from reference TRBV5-1 and TRBJ2-7 gives the full variable domain: KAGVTQTPRYLIKTRGQQVTLSCSPISGHRSVSWYQQTPGQGLQFLFEYFSETQRNKGNFPGRFSGRQFSNSRSEMNVSTLELGDSALYLCASSPGAGGYEQYFGPGTRLTVT.

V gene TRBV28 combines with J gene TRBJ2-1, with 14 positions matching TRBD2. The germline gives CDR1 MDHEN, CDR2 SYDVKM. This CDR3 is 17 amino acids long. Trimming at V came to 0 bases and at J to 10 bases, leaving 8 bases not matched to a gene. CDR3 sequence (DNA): TGTGCCAGCAGTTTATGGCGACTAGCGGGAGGGCCGGGGGAGCAGTTCTTC. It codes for CASSLWRLAGGPGEQFF.